This T cell receptor beta chain was found in a study of blood T cell repertoires in COVID-19. Study summary: The study drew acute and convalescent COVID-19 samples from the United States, Italy and Spain. Sources were T cells, B-cell-depleted T cells, or PBMCs; the material itself was cDNA or gDNA.

The CDR3 loop spans 13 amino acids. Trimming at V came to 3 bases and at J to 4 bases, leaving 3 bases not matched to a gene. Germline V lookup: CDR1 SGHNT, CDR2 YYREEE (reference sequence). Original processing notes: For nucleated cells, counts were estimated from reference gene primer amplification. Here immunoSEQ multiplex PCR was the method, and the copy in TCRdb shows in-frame clones only, minus some. That table supplies the V and J calls and clone size; D and trimming were determined from the DNA. Among about 250,000 clones listed, approximately 80% were seen once. This clone has only one observation.

This clonotype was sampled from a man aged 80 or over with acute or convalescent COVID-19. Sample: peripheral blood. The rearrangement uses TRBV5-4 and TRBJ1-1; 7 bases line up with TRBD1. This CDR3 is CASSSQGPTEAFF. DNA for the CDR3: TGTGCCAGCAGCTCACAGGGGCCCACTGAAGCTTTCTTT.